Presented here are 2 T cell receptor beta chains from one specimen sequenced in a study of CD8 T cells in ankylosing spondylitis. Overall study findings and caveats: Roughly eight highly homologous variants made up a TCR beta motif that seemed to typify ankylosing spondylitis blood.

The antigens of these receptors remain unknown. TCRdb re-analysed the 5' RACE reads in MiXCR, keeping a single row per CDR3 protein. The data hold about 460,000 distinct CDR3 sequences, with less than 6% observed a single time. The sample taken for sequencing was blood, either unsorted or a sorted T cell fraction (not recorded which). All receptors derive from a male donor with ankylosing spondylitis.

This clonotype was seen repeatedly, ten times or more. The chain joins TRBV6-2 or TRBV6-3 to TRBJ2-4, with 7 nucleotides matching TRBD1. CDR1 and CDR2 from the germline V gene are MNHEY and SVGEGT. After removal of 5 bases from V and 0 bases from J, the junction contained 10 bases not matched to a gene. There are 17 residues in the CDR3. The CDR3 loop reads CASSTAQGQLAKNIQYF. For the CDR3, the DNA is TGTGCCAGCAGTACCGCCCAGGGACAGCTAGCCAAAAACATTCAGTACTTC.

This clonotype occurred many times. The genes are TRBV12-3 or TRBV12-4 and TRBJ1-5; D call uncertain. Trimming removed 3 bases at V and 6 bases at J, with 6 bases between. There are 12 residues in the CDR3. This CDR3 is CASSFSVQPQHF. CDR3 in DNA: TGTGCCAGCAGTTTCAGTGTTCAGCCCCAGCATTTT.